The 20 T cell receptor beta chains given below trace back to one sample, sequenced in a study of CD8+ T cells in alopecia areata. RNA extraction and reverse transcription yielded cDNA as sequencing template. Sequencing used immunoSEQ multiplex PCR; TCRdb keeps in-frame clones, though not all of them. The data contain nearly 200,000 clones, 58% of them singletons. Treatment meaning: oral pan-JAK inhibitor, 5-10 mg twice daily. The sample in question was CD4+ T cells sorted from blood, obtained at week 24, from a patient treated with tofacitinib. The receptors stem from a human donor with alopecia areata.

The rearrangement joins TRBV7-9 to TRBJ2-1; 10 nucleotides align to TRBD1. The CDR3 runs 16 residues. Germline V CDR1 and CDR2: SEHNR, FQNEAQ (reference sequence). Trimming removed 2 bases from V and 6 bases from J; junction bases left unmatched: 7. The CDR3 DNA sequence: TGTGCCAGCAGCTTAAGAGGGACAGGGGATGGCAATGAGCAGTTCTTC. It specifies CASSLRGTGDGNEQFF.

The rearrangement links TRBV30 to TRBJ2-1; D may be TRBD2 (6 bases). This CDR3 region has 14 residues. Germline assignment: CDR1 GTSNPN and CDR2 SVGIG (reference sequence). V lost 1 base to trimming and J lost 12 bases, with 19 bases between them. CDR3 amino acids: CAWSASGYHTPQFF. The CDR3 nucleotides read TGTGCCTGGAGTGCCAGCGGGTATCACACTCCGCAGTTCTTC.

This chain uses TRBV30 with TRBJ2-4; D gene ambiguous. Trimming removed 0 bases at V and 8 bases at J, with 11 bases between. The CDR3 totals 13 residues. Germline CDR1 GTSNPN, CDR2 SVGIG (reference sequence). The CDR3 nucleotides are TGTGCCTGGAGTGTACTCGTCCGCGACATTCAGTACTTC. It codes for CAWSVLVRDIQYF.

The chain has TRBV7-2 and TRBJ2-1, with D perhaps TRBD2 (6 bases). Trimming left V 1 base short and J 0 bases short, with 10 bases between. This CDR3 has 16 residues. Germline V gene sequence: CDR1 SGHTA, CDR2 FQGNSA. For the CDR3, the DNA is TGTGCCAGCAGCTTAGGGGCGGGACCCTCCTACAATGAGCAGTTCTTC. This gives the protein CASSLGAGPSYNEQFF.

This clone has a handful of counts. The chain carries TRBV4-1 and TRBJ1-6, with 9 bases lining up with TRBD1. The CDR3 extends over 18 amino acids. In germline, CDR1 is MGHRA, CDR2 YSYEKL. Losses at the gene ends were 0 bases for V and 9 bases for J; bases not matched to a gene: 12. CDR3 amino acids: CASSQERGAGTGLSPLHF. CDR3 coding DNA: TGCGCCAGCAGCCAAGAAAGGGGGGCCGGGACAGGGCTTTCACCCCTCCACTTT.

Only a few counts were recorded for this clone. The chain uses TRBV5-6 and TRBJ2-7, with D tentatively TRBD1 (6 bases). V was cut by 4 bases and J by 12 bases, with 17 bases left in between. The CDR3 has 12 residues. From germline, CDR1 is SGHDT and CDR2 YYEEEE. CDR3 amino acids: CASSRSGTSLYF. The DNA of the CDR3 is TGTGCCAGCAGCCGATCCGGGACAAGCTTGTACTTC.

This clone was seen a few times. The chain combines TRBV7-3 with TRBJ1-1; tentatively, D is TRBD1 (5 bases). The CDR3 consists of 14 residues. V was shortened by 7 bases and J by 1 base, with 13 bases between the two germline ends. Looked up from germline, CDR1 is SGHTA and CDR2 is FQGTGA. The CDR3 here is CASNSGGPNTEAFF. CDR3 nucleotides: TGTGCCAGCAACAGCGGGGGTCCGAACACTGAAGCTTTCTTT. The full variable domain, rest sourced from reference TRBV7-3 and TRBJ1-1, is GAGVSQTPSNKVTEKGKYVELRCDPISGHTALYWYRQSLGQGPEFLIYFQGTGAADDSGLPNDRFFAVRPEGSVSTLKIQRTERGDSAVYLCASNSGGPNTEAFFGQGTRLTVV.

As DNA, the CDR3 is TGTGCCAGCAGCGTAGCAGGTGGCGGGGAGAAGACCCAGTACTTC. Protein: CASSVAGGGEKTQYF. This chain connects TRBV9 to TRBJ2-5, with a possible D match to TRBD2 (6 bases). The germline V and J ends were trimmed by 0 bases and 6 bases, with 15 bases remaining between them. The CDR3 length is 15 residues. Germline CDR1 and CDR2: SGDLS and YYNGEE.

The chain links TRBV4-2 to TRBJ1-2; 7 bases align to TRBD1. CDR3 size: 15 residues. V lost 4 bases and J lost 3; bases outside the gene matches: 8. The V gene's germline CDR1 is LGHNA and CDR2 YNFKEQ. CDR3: CASSLTAQGDYGYTF. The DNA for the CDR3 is TGTGCCAGCAGCCTTACGGCGCAGGGGGACTATGGCTACACCTTC.

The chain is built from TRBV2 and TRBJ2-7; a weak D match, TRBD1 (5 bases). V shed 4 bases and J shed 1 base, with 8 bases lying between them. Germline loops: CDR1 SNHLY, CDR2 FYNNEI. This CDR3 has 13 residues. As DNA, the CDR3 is TGTGCCAGCAGTGTCCGACAGTCCTACGAGCAGTACTTC. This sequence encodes CASSVRQSYEQYF.

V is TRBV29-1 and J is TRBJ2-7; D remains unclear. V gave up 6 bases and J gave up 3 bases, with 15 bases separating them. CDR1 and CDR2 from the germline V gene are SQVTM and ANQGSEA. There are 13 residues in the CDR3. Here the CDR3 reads CSVRTERIYEQYF. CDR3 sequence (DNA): TGCAGCGTAAGGACCGAGAGGATCTACGAGCAGTACTTC.

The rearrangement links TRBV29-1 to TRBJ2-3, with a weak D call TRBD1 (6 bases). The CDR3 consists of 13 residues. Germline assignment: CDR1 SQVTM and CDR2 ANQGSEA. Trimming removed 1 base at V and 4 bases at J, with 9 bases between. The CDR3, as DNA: TGCAGCGTTGAAGTGTCAGGGGCAGATACGCAGTATTTT. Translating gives CSVEVSGADTQYF.

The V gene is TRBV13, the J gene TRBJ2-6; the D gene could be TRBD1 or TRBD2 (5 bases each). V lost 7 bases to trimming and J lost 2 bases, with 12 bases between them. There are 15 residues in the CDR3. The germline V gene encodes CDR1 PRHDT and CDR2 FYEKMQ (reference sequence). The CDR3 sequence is CASILTGPGANVLTF. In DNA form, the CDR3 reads TGTGCCAGCATCCTCACGGGGCCTGGGGCCAACGTCCTGACTTTC.

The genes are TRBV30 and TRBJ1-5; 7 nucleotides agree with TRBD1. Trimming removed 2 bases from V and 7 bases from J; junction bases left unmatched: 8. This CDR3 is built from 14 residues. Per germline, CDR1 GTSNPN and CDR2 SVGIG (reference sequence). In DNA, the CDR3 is TGTGCCTGGAGTCAGGGGGGTCTAGGCCAGCCCCAGCATTTT. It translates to CAWSQGGLGQPQHF.

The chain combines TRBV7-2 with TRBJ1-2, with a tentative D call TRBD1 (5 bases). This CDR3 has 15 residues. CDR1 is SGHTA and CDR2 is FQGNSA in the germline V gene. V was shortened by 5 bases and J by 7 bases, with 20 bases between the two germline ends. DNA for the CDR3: TGTGCCAGCAGCACCTCAGCTAAGGGGCGGAGTGGCTACACCTTC. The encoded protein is CASSTSAKGRSGYTF.

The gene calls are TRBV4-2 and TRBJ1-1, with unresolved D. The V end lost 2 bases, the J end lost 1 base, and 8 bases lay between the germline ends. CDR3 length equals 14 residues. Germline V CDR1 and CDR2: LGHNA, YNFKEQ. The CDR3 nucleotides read TGTGCCAGCAGCCAACCGACGGGGAACACTGAAGCTTTCTTT. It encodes CASSQPTGNTEAFF.

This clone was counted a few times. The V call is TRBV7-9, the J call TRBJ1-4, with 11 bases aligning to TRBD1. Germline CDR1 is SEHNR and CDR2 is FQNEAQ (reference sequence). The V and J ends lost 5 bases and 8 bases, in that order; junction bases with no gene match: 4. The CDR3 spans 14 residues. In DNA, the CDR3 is TGTGCCAGCAGCCCGGGACAGGGGGACGAAAAACTGTTTTTT. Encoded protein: CASSPGQGDEKLFF.

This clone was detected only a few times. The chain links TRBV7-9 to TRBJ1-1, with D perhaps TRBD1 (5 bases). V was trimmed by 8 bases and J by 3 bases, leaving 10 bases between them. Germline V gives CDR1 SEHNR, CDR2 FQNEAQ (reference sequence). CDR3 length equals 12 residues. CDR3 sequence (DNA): TGTGCCAGCGGCAGGGTCTACACTGAAGCTTTCTTT. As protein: CASGRVYTEAFF.

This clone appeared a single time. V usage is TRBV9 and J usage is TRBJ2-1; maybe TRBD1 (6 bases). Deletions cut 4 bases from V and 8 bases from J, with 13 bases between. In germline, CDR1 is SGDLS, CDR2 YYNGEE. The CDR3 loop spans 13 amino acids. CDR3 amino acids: CASSTDRADEQFF. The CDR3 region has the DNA TGTGCCAGCAGCACGGACAGAGCAGATGAGCAGTTCTTC.

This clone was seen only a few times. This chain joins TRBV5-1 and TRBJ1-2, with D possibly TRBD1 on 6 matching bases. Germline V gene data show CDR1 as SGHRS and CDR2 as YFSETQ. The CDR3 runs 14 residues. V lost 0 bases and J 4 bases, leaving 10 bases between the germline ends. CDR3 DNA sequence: TGCGCCAGCAGCTTGGAGTACAGGGCCTATGGCTACACCTTC. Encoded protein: CASSLEYRAYGYTF.